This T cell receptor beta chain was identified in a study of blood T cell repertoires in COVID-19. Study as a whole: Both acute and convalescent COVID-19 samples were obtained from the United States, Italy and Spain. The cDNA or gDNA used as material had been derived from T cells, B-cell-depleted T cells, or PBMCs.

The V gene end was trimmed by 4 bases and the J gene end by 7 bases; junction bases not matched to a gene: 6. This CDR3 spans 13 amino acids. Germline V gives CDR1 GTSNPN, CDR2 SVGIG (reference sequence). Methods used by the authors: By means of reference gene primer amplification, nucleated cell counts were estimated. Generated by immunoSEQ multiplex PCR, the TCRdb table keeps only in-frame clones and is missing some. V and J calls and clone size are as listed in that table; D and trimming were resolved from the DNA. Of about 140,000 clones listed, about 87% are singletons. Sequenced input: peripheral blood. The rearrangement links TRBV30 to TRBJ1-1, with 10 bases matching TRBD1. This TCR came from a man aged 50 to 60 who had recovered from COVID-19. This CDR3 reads CAWTRTGGVEAFF. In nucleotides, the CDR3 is TGTGCCTGGACCAGGACAGGGGGAGTTGAAGCTTTCTTT.